The subject of this entry is one TCR beta chain. This CDR3 spans 14 amino acids. V lost 1 base and J lost 3, with 10 bases in between. Germline CDR1 is SGHRS and CDR2 is YFSETQ. The data derive from a study of control samples from healthy donors and cancer patients. Method: immunoSEQ multiplex PCR; TCRdb's copy keeps in-frame clones and lacks some. The table lists around 80,000 clones, 91% of them singletons, with 17% in the top ten. The V call is TRBV5-1, the J call TRBJ2-5; D is perhaps TRBD1 (6 bases). Sequencing was carried out using blood. The origin of this receptor is a man over 45 in good health. The CDR3 DNA follows: TGCGCCAGCAGCTTGTGGCAGGGGAAAGAGACCCAGTACTTC. Amino acid sequence: CASSLWQGKETQYF.